The T cell receptor beta chain described here comes from a study of sequential checkpoint blockade in melanoma. Study summary: More than 20 patients had tumor biopsies before treatment and at week 13.

The method was immunoSEQ multiplex PCR; TCRdb's version includes in-frame clones alone and lacks a portion of them. The top ten hold 1.5% to 2% of the sample, which has some 40,000 clones, roughly 32% seen once. The V gene end was trimmed by 4 bases and the J gene end by 6 bases; junction bases not matched to a gene: 7. The CDR3 covers 15 residues. The germline V gene has CDR1 SGHNT and CDR2 YENEEA. Treatment reported: randomized to nivolumab then ipilimumab (arm A) or the reverse (arm B). The sequence was obtained from a human donor with melanoma. This chain uses TRBV11-3 with TRBJ2-1, with TRBD2 matching 9 bases. The sequences come from tumor tissue (inferred from file names), collected from a patient given nivolumab and ipilimumab in sequence. The CDR3 reads CASSSGAGGVNEQFF. CDR3 bases: TGTGCCAGCAGCTCGGGAGCGGGGGGAGTCAATGAGCAGTTCTTC.